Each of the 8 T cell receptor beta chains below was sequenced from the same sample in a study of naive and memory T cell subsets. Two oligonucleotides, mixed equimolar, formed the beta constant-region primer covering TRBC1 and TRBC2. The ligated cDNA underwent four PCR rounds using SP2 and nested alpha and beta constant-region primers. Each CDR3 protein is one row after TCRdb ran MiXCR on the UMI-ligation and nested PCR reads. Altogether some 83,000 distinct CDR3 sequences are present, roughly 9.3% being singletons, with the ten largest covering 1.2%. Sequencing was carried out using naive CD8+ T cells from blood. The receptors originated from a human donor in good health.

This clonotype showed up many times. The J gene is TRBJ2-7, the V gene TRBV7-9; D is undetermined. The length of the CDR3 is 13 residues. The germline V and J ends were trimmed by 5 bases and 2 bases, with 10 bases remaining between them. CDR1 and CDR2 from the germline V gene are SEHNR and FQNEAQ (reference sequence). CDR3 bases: TGTGCCAGCAGCCCAACGTTGACCTACGAGCAGTACTTC. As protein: CASSPTLTYEQYF.

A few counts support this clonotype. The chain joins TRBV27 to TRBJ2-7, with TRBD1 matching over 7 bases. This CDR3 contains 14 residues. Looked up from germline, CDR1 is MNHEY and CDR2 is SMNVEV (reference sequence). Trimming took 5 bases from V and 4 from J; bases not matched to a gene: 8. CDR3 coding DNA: TGTGCCAGCAGTCCAACGGGACAGAATTACGAGCAGTACTTC. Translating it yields CASSPTGQNYEQYF.

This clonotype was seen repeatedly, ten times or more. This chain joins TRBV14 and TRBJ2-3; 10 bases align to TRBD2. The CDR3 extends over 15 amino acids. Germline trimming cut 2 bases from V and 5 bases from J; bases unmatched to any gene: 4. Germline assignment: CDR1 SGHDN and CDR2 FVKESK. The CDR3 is CASSQLAGVIDTQYF. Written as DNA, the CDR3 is TGTGCCAGCAGCCAACTAGCGGGAGTTATAGATACGCAGTATTTT.

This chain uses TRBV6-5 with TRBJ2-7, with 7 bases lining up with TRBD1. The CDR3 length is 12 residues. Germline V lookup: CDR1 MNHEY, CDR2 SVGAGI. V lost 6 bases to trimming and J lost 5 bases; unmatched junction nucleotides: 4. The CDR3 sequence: CASSPQGNEQYF. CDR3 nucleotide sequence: TGTGCCAGCAGCCCACAGGGGAACGAGCAGTACTTC.

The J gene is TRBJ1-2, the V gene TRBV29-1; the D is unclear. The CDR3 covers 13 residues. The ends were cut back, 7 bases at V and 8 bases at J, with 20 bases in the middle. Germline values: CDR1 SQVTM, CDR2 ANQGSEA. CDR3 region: CSAEGEGSLGYTF. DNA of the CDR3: TGCAGCGCCGAGGGCGAGGGAAGCTTGGGCTACACCTTC.

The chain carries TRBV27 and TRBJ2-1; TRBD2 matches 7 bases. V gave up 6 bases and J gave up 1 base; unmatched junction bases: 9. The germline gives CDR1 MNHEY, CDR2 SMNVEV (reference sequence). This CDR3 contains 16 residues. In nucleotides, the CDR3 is TGTGCCAGCAGACCCCAACTAGCGCGGTCCTACAATGAGCAGTTCTTC. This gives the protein CASRPQLARSYNEQFF.

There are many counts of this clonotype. The CDR3 coding sequence is TGCAGCGTTGAGCTCGACTCAGGGGTCCCCTACGAGCAGTACTTC. Amino acid sequence: CSVELDSGVPYEQYF. The rearrangement uses TRBV29-1 and TRBJ2-7, with a weak D call TRBD1 (6 bases). This CDR3 has 15 residues. Between the trimmed V and J ends, which lost 3 bases and 2 bases, there was a span of 17 bases. The germline gives CDR1 SQVTM, CDR2 ANQGSEA.

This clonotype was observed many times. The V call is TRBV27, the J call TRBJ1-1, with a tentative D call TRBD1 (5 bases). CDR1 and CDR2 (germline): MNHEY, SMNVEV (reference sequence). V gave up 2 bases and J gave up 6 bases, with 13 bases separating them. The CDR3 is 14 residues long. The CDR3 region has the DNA TGTGCCAGCAGTTTACCAGGGAGAATGGCTGAAGCTTTCTTT. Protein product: CASSLPGRMAEAFF.